This section outlines one T cell receptor (beta chain) sequence together with its context. This clonotype has only a few counts. The target of this receptor is not known. Base qualities are not at hand, and no much larger clone is one base apart. The library was built by means of UMI-ligation and nested PCR. The beta constant-region primer consisted of an equimolar mixture of two oligonucleotides that together covered TRBC1 and TRBC2. A single-stranded oligonucleotide bearing the SP2 primer plus a 12-nucleotide UMI was ligated onto the 3' end of the cDNA by T4 RNA ligase 1. Four rounds of PCR, combining the SP2 primer with nested alpha and beta constant-region primers, were used to amplify the ligated cDNA. The ligation reaction was kept at 16 degrees C for about 20-25 hours. PCR2 was typically run as a SYBR Green qPCR and stopped at a predetermined threshold to prevent over-amplification. All purifications after the first were performed with Agencourt AMPure XP magnetic beads. Library quantification was done by Qubit, followed by a TapeStation check on which the main peak was expected at around 650 bp. Pooled libraries were sequenced on an Illumina MiSeq using v2 2x251 paired-end kits, and typically roughly 0.85-2.1 million reads were obtained per sample. Each sample's library went into the pool at around 4 nM, and about 5-7.5% PhiX was added to help with cluster recognition. The study's own analysis went as follows. V and J genes were assigned to Demultiplexor-processed FASTQ reads by Decombinator through tag matching, with a single base-pair mismatch being allowed. UMIs were used by Collapsinator to correct both sequencing errors and frequency errors arising from PCR heterogeneity. TCRs were translated and CDR3s were extracted from the conserved cysteine to the FGXG phenylalanine by CDR3Translator, with non-productive sequences being flagged. Gini, Shannon entropy and inverse Simpson indices were calculated on repertoires subsampled to equal numbers of UMI-defined TCRs. Power-law fits to clonotype abundance distributions were performed by maximum likelihood within the linear range. On one naive CD8 sample, the pipeline and MIGEC gave similar UMI counts, unique TCR numbers and clonal distributions. The repertoires were searched for about 7,000 CMV-associated CDR3 sequences that had been compiled from VDJdb and a published dataset. The public reads were run again by TCRdb, first through fastp at Q25 and then through MiXCR, and only productive beta chains were kept. Rows with one shared CDR3 protein collapse into an entry with the most common genes and DNA. TCRdb's processing, not the authors' own work, is the source of the V and J calls. This sample has about 85,000 distinct CDR3 sequences in its table, and about an eighth of those were observed once. The ten largest make up over 0.75% of the sample.

These data come from a study of naive and memory T cell subsets (dated by TCRdb to the late 2010s). About the study as a whole: The study applied an open-source, UMI-based TCR alpha and beta sequencing pipeline to sorted naive and memory peripheral blood T cell subsets. The results of the functional CMV T cell responses matched the IgG serology results in every case. RNA was DNase-treated and reverse transcribed with TCR constant-region primers, mostly using SuperScript III.

Broad study findings and their caveats: RNA-based TCR counts may be influenced by expression changes linked to T cell activation and differentiation. Once error correction was done, more than 90% of naive TCR sequences showed up just once, which made the naive abundance distributions much steeper than those of the memory subsets. The repertoire findings for the naive and memory subsets could not be validated against a ground truth, as none was available. Each clonotype was defined as a single alpha or beta chain sequence rather than as a paired alpha/beta receptor. In both CD4 and CD8 cells, a rise in Gini index and a fall in Shannon and inverse Simpson diversity were observed from naive through CM, EM and EMRA. TCR abundance followed a power law whose exponent differed between naive and memory subsets but was consistent across the three individuals.

The CDR3 spans 15 residues, from the cysteine through the phenylalanine. Only the CDR3 region is kept as DNA, spanning 45 bases read in frame from base 1. The germline V gene gives CDR1 as SGHTA and CDR2 as FQGNSA. The germline V end is reduced by 5 bases and the J end by 2 bases; junction bases left unmatched: 1. From the second PCR step onward, the TCR alpha chain libraries and the TCR beta chain libraries were amplified separately. CMV status of each donor was established by measuring IFNgamma production from CD4+ T cells after fresh PBMCs were stimulated overnight with CMV viral lysate. CD4 T cells were positively selected using Miltenyi beads, after which CD8 T cells were positively selected from the CD4-negative fraction. After staining for CD3, CD4, CD8, CD45RA, CD27 and a live/dead dye, cells were sorted on a BD Aria II into four subsets based on CD45RA and CD27. Blood was obtained from three healthy volunteers, and the blood from each volunteer was fractionated into CD4 and CD8 T cells and subsequently into four differentiation subsets. Around 130 ml of peripheral blood was collected from each donor, and PBMC were isolated by Ficoll-Paque PLUS density-gradient centrifugation. Sorted cells were lysed in RLT buffer, and RNA was extracted with a Qiagen RNeasy kit and stored at -80°C.

The TCR was taken from a human donor in good health. The chain is assembled from TRBV7-2 and TRBJ2-6; TRBD2 fits 9 bases in the junction. The sample taken for sequencing was central memory CD4+ T cells from blood. This sample's cell subset or site label indicates: central memory, CD45RA- CD27+. The nucleotides read TGTGCCAGCAGCCGCGGGGGGGCTGGGGCCAACGTCCTGACTTTC. Its amino acids are CASSRGGAGANVLTF.